This T cell receptor (beta chain) was recorded in a study of beta chain features in type 1 diabetes. The study, taken as a whole, reports: Researchers cautioned that cDNA sequencing could over-represent cells with high TCR expression. Within each of all four CD4+ subsets, Type 1 diabetes patients had TCRB CDR3s that were moderately but significantly shorter.

In its sample, this clone was seen a few times. Its specificity is unknown. The entirety of the isolated RNA underwent reverse transcription, so expressed TCRB transcripts were sequenced. The table came from immunoSEQ multiplex PCR; TCRdb's copy has only in-frame clones and leaves some out. This sample has 390,000 or so clones; around 14% occur once, and the top ten carry less than 0.04%. Sorted populations all had greater than 98% purity. The sequenced material came from naive CD4+ T cells from blood. This clonotype was sampled from a man aged 25-45 years in good health.

This CDR3 reads CASSPRRGGDNEQFF. In DNA form, the CDR3 reads TGTGCCAGCAGCCCCCGTCGGGGGGGTGACAATGAGCAGTTCTTC. The chain links TRBV7-2 to TRBJ2-1; TRBD2 agrees at 8 bases. CDR1 and CDR2 from the germline V gene are SGHTA and FQGNSA. The CDR3 has 15 residues. V lost 5 bases, J lost 5 bases, and 8 bases stayed unmatched. Complete variable domain (other parts from reference TRBV7-2 and TRBJ2-1): GAGVSQSPSNKVTEKGKDVELRCDPISGHTALYWYRQSLGQGLEFLIYFQGNSAPDKSGLPSDRFSAERTGGSVSTLTIQRTQQEDSAVYLCASSPRRGGDNEQFFGPGTRLTVL.